This T cell receptor (beta chain) was recorded in a study of T-cell memory formation after mild COVID-19. Whole-study results and caveats: CD4/CD8 balance characterized clones contracting day 15 to 85, and CD4+ skew characterized later expanders. Some clones that responded turned up in pre-infection memory, which suggests that cross-reactive memory joined in. Among CD4+ contracting clones, most were CM and EM, and CD8+ ones EMRA.

TCRdb itself ran the 5' RACE reads through MiXCR, one entry per CDR3 protein. In the table there are approximately 230,000 distinct CDR3 sequences, about 15% of which are singletons. This CDR3 has 16 amino acids. With V trimmed by 4 bases and J by 3 bases, 7 bases remained unmatched. CDR1 is LNHNV and CDR2 is YYDKDF in the germline V gene (reference sequence). Comment on this clonotype: Its target is unknown.

This sequence joins TRBV15 and TRBJ2-3, with 10 bases identical to TRBD1. Sequences were obtained from PBMCs or a T cell subset sorted from them (not recorded which). This sequence originates from a man aged 18 to 29 who had mild COVID-19 (a few samples of this study predate the infection). Cell type and time point are not known. In nucleotides, the CDR3 is TGTGCCACCAGCAAGACAGGGGGCGCCGGTACAGATACGCAGTATTTT. It translates to CATSKTGGAGTDTQYF.